Listed below are T cell receptor beta chains from one sample, sequenced in a study of PD-1 blockade in mismatch repair-deficient tumors. TCRdb's copy holds only in-frame clones and misses some; the assay was immunoSEQ multiplex PCR. Seen here are under 25,000 clones, about four fifths observed once, and the top ten hold 17%. The sequencing used peripheral blood, collected 2 weeks after starting pembrolizumab. The receptors stem from an adult with mismatch repair-deficient cancer. Each CDR3 is given with its conserved first and last residue. A D gene is named only where the DNA matches it firmly. Clone size appears in some rows only: once, few, many, or a class for an expanded clone.

j_call: TRBJ2-7; clone_size: medium-sized; v_call: TRBV7-9; d_call: .; cdr3_nt: TGTGCCTCCGGAGGGGACTCCTACGAGCAGTACTTC; cdr3_aa: CASGGDSYEQYF
j_call: TRBJ2-1; clone_size: .; v_call: TRBV6-5; d_call: .; cdr3_nt: TGTGCCAGCAGTTACGTGGGGCGGAATGAGCAGTTCTTC; cdr3_aa: CASSYVGRNEQFF
j_call: TRBJ2-1; clone_size: .; v_call: TRBV6-1; d_call: TRBD2; cdr3_nt: TGTGCCAGCAGTGAACTAGCGGGCTTGGGTAATGAGCAGTTCTTC; cdr3_aa: CASSELAGLGNEQFF
j_call: TRBJ2-2; clone_size: .; v_call: TRBV7-8; d_call: .; cdr3_nt: TGTGCCAGCAGCTTAGCGCAGCTGGGGGCGAACACCGGGGAGCTGTTTTTT; cdr3_aa: CASSLAQLGANTGELFF
j_call: TRBJ2-7; clone_size: once; v_call: TRBV5-6; d_call: .; cdr3_nt: TGTGCCAGCAGCTTGGGTGAAACCGGGACCGCAAGCTCCTACGAGCAGTACTTC; cdr3_aa: CASSLGETGTASSYEQYF
j_call: TRBJ1-1; clone_size: .; v_call: TRBV4-3; d_call: TRBD1; cdr3_nt: TGCGCCAGCAGCCAAACCTCGGGACAGGGGGGAACTGAAGCTTTCTTT; cdr3_aa: CASSQTSGQGGTEAFF
j_call: TRBJ2-5; clone_size: .; v_call: TRBV5-1; d_call: TRBD1; cdr3_nt: TGCGCCAGCAGCACTGGGACAGGCCACCAAGAGACCCAGTACTTC; cdr3_aa: CASSTGTGHQETQYF
j_call: TRBJ1-1; clone_size: .; v_call: TRBV4-1; d_call: TRBD1; cdr3_nt: TGCGCCAGCAGCCTAATACAGGGGGCGGAGGCTTTCTTT; cdr3_aa: CASSLIQGAEAFF
j_call: TRBJ1-2; clone_size: .; v_call: TRBV15; d_call: TRBD1; cdr3_nt: TGTGCCACCAGCACAAGGACAGGGACGGGGTATGGCTACACCTTC; cdr3_aa: CATSTRTGTGYGYTF
j_call: TRBJ2-3; clone_size: .; v_call: TRBV29-1; d_call: TRBD2; cdr3_nt: TGCAGCGTTGAATCCGGACTAGCTTACACAGATACGCAGTATTTT; cdr3_aa: CSVESGLAYTDTQYF